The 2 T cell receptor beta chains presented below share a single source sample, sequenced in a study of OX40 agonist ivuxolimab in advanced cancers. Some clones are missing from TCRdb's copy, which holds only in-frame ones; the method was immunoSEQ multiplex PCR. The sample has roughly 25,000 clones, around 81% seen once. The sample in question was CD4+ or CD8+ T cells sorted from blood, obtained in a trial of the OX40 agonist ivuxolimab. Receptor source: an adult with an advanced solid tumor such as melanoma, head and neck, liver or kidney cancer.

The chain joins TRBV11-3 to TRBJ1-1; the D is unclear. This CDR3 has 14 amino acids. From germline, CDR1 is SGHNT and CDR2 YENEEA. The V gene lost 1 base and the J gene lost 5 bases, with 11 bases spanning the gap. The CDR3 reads CASSLVGYRTEAFF. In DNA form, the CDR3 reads TGTGCCAGCAGCTTAGTTGGGTATCGGACTGAAGCTTTCTTT.

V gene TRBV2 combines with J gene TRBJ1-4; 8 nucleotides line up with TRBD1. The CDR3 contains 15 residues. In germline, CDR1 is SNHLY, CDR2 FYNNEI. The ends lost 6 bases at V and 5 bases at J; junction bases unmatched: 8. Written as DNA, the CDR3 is TGTGCCAGCAGGGAAACAGGGGGTTCGAATGAAAAACTGTTTTTT. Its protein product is CASRETGGSNEKLFF.